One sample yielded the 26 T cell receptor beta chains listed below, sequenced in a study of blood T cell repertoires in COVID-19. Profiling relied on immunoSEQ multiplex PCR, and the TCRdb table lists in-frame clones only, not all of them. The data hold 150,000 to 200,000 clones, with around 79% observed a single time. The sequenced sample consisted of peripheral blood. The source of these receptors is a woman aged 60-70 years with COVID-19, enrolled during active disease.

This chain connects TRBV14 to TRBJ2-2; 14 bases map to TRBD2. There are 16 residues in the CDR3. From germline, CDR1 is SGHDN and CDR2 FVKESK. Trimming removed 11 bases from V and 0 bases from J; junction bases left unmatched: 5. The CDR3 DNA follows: TGTGCCTCCGGGACTAGCGGGGGCCCGAACACCGGGGAGCTGTTTTTT. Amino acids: CASGTSGGPNTGELFF. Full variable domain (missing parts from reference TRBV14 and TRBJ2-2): EAGVTQFPSHSVIEKGQTVTLRCDPISGHDNLYWYRRVMGKEIKFLLHFVKESKQDESGMPNNRFLAERTGGTYSTLKVQPAELEDSGVYFCASGTSGGPNTGELFFGEGSRLTVL.

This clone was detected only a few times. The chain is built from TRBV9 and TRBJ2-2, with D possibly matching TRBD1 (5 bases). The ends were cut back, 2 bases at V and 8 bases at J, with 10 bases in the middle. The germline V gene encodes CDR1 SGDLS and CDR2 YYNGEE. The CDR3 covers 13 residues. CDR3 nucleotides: TGTGCCAGCAGCGTGGACATCGCGGGGGAGCTGTTTTTT. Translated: CASSVDIAGELFF.

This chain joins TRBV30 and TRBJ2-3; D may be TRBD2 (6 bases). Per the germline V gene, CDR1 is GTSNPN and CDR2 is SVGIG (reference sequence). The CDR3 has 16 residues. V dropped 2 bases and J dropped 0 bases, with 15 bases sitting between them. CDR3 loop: CAWSSGTQTSTDTQYF. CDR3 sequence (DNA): TGTGCCTGGAGTTCCGGGACTCAGACTAGCACAGATACGCAGTATTTT.

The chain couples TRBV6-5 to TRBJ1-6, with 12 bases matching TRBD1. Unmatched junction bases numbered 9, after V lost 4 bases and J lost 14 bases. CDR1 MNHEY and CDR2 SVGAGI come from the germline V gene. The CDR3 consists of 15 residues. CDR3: CASSWDRGPRGTLHF. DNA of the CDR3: TGTGCCAGCAGTTGGGACAGGGGGCCCCGGGGGACCCTCCACTTT.

The CDR3 region is CASSPRSSGRAFYEQYF. The DNA for the CDR3 is TGTGCCAGCAGCCCCCGGAGTAGCGGGAGGGCCTTCTACGAGCAGTACTTC. The gene calls are TRBV11-2 and TRBJ2-7; 11 bases are shared with TRBD2. Germline values: CDR1 SGHAT, CDR2 FQNNGV. The CDR3 spans 17 residues. V was clipped by 5 bases and J by 3 bases; unmatched bases: 12. The entire variable domain, with the rest obtained from reference TRBV11-2 and TRBJ2-7, is as follows: EAGVAQSPRYKIIEKRQSVAFWCNPISGHATLYWYQQILGQGPKLLIQFQNNGVVDDSQLPKDRFSAERLKGVDSTLKIQPAKLEDSAVYLCASSPRSSGRAFYEQYFGPGTRLTVT.

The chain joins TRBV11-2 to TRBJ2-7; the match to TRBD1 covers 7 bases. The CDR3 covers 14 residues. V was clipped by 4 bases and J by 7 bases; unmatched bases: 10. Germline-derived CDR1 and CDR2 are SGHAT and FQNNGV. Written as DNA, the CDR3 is TGTGCCAGCAGCTCACAGACAGGGATGATTGAGCAGTACTTC. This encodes CASSSQTGMIEQYF.

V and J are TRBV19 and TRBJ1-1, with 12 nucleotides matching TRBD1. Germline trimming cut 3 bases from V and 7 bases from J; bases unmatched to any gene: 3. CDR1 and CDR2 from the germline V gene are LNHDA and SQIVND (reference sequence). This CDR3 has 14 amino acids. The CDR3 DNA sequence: TGTGCCAGTAGTATCGGGACAGGGGGCTTTGAAGCTTTCTTT. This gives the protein CASSIGTGGFEAFF.

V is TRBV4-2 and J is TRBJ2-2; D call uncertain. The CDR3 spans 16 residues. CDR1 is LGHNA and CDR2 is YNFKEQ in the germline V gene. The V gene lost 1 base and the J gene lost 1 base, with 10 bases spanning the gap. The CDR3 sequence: CASSQGTPRNTGELFF. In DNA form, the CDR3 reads TGTGCCAGCAGCCAAGGAACCCCCAGGAACACCGGGGAGCTGTTTTTT.

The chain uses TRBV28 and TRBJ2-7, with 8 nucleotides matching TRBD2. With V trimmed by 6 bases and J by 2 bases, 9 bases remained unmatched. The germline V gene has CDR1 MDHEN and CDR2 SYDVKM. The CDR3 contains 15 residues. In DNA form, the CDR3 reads TGTGCCAGCAGCCCCCCGGGACTAGGGCCCTACGAGCAGTACTTC. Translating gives CASSPPGLGPYEQYF.

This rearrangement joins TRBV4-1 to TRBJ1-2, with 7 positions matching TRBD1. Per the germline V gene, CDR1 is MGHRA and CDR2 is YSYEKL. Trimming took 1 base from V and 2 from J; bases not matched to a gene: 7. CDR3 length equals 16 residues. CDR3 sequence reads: CASSQVPGTANYGYTF. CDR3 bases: TGCGCCAGCAGCCAAGTTCCCGGGACAGCGAACTATGGCTACACCTTC.

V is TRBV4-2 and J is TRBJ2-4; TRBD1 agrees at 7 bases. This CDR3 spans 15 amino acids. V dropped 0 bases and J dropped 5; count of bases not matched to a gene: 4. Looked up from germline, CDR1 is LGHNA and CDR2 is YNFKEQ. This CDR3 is CASSQDLTGENIQYF. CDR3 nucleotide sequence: TGTGCCAGCAGCCAAGATCTAACAGGGGAAAACATTCAGTACTTC.

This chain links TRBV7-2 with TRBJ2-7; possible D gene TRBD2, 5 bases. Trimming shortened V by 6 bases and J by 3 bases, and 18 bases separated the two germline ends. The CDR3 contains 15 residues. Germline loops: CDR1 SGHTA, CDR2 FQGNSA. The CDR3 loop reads CASSSHGLRFYEQYV. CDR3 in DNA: TGTGCCAGCAGTTCGCACGGACTTCGATTCTACGAGCAGTACGTC.

The chain's CDR3 is CASSKAEDEQYV. In DNA form, the CDR3 reads TGTGCCAGCAGCAAAGCCGAGGACGAGCAGTACGTC. The chain couples TRBV21-1 to TRBJ2-7; the table calls TRBD2, which could not be checked here. TRBV21-1 is a recognized pseudogene. The CDR3 has 12 amino acids.

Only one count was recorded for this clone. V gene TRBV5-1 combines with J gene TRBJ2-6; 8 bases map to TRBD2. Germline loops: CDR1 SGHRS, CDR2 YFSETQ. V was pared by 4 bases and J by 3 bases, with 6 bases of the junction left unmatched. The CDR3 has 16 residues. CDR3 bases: TGCGCCAGCAGCGGAACGCTAGCGGGTGGGGCCAACGTCCTGACTTTC. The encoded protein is CASSGTLAGGANVLTF.

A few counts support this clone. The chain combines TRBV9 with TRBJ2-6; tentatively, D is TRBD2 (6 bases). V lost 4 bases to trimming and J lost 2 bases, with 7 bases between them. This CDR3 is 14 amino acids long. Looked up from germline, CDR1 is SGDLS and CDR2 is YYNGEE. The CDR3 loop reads CASSSGAGANVLTF. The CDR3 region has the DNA TGTGCCAGCAGCTCGGGGGCTGGGGCCAACGTCCTGACTTTC.

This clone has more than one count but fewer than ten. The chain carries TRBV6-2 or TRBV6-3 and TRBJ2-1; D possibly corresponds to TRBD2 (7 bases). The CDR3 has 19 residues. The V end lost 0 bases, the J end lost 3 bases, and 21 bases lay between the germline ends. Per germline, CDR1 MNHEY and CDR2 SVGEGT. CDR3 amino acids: CASSYSEKGGGSYYNEQFF. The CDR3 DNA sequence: TGTGCCAGCAGTTACTCAGAAAAGGGGGGCGGGAGTTACTACAATGAGCAGTTCTTC.

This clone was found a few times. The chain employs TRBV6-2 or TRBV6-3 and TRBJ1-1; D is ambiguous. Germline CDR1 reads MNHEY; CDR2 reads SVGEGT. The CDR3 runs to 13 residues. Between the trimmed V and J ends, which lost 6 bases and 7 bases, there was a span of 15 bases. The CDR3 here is CASSADGDSEAFF. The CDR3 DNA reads TGTGCCAGCAGCGCAGACGGAGATAGTGAAGCTTTCTTT.

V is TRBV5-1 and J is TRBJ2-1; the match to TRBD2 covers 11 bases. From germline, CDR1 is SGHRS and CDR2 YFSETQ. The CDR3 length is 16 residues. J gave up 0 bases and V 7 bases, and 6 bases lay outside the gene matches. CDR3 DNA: TGCGCCAGCTTCGGGACTAGCGGCTCCTCCTACAATGAGCAGTTCTTC. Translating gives CASFGTSGSSYNEQFF.

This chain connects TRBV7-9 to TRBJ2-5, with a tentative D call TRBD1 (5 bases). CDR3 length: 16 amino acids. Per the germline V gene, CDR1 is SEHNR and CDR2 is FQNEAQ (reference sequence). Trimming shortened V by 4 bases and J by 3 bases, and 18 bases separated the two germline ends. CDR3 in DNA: TGTGCCAGCAGCTCCCAGGACACCCGGCACGAAGAGACCCAGTACTTC. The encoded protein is CASSSQDTRHEETQYF.

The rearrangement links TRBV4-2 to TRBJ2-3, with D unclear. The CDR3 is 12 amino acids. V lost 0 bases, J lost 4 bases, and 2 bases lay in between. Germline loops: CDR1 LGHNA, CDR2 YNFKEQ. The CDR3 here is CASSQDSDTQYF. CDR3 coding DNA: TGTGCCAGCAGCCAAGACTCAGATACGCAGTATTTT.

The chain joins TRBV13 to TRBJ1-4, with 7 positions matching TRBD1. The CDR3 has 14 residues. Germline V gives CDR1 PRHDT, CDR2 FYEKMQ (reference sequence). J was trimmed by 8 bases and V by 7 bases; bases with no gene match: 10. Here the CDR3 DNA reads TGTGCCAGCACCTCAGGGGGGCGACCCGAAAAACTGTTTTTT. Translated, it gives CASTSGGRPEKLFF.

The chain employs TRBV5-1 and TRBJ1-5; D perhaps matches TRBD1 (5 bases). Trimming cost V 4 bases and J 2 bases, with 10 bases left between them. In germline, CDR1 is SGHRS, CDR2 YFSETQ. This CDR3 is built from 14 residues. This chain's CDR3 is CASSPDIGNQPQHF. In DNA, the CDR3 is TGCGCCAGCAGCCCGGACATTGGCAATCAGCCCCAGCATTTT. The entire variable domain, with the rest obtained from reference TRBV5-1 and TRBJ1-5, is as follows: KAGVTQTPRYLIKTRGQQVTLSCSPISGHRSVSWYQQTPGQGLQFLFEYFSETQRNKGNFPGRFSGRQFSNSRSEMNVSTLELGDSALYLCASSPDIGNQPQHFGDGTRLSIL.

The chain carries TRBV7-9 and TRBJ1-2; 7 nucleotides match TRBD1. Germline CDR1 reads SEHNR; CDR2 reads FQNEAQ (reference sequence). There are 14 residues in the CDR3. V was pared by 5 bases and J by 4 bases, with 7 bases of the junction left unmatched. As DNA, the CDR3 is TGTGCCAGCAGCCCTGACAGGGTGTCCTATGGCTACACCTTC. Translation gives CASSPDRVSYGYTF.

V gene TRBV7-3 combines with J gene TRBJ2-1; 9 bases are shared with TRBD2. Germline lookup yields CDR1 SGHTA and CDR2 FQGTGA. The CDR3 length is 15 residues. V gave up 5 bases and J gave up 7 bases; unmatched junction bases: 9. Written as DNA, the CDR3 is TGTGCCAGCAGCCCTGTAGCGGGAGAAGGTAATGAGCAGTTCTTC. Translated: CASSPVAGEGNEQFF.

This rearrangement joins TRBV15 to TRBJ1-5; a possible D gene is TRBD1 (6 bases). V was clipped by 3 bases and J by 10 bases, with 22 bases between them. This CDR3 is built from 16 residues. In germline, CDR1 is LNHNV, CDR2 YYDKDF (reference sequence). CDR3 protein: CATSRDLRGGALPQHF. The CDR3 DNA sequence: TGTGCCACCAGCAGGGACCTTCGGGGGGGCGCGTTACCCCAGCATTTT.

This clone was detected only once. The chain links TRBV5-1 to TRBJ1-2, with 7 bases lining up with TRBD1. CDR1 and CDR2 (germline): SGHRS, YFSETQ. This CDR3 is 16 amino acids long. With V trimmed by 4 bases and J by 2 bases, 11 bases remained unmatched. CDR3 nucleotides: TGCGCCAGCAGCCCATACGGGACAGCCAAAAACTATGGCTACACCTTC. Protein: CASSPYGTAKNYGYTF.